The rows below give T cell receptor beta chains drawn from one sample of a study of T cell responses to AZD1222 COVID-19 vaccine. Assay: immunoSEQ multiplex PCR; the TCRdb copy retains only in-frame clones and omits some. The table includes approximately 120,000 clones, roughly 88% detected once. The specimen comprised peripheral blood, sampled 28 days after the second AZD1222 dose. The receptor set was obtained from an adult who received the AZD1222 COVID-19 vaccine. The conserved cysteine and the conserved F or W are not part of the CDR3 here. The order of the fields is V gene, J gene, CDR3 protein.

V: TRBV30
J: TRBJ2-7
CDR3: AWSHDRAEQY

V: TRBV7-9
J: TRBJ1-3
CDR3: ASSQSAGNTIY

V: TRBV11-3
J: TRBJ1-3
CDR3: ASSSDSNIY

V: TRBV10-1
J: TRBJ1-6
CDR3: ASSDSASVSSSYNSPLH

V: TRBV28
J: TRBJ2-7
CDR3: ASSLSGLTYEQY

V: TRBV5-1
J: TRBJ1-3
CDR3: ASSLGTGGNTIY

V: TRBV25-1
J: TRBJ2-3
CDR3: ASSGGGNTQY

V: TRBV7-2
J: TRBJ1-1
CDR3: ASMWKVDTEAF

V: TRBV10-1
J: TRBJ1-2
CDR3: ASSPGQGAYGYT

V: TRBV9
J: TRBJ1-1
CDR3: ASSFRSAGNTEAF

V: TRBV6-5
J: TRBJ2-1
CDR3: ASTRGRAGYNEQF

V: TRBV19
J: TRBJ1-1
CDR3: ASSIQGAGTEAF

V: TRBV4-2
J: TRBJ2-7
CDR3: ASSQVGGSYEQY

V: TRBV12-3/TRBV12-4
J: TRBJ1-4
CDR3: ASSRTGEKLF

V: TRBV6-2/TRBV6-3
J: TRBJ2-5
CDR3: ASSSMTGLQTQY

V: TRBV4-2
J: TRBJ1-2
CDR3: ASSQVGRYT

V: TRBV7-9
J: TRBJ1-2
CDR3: ASSSMAQSRGYT

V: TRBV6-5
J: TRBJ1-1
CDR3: ASLTGKNTEAF

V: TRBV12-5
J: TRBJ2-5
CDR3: ASGSGGETQY

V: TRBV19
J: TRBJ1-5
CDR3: ATGGLYSNQPQH

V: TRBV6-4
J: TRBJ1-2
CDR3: ASSDRESGYT

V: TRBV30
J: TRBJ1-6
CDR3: AWSGQVDSPLH

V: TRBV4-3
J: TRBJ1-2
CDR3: ASSPYTSTSGGYT

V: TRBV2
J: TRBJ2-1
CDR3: ASRLESHEQF

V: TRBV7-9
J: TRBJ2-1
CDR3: ASSLEQGYNEQF

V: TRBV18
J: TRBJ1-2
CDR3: ASSPTTGNTGYT

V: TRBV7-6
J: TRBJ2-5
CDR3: ASSLGVRGETQY

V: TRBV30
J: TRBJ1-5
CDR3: AWSVKGRGENQPQH

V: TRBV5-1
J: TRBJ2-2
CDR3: ASSSTTGVTGELF

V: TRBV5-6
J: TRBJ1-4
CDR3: ASSSGTGGFVKLF

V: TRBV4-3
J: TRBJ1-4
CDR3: ASSPRRGTDEKLF

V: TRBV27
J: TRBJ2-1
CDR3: ASSLDRVSSYNEQF

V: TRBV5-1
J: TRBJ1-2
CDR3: ASSIDRANYGYT

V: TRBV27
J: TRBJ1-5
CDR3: ASRPRGLSNQPQH

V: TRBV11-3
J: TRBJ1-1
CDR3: ASSPDHTEAF

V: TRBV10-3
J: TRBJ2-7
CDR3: AISGHNRVDYEQY

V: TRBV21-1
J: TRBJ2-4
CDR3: ASPMDGKNIQY

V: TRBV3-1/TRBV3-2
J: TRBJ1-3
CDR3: ASSITGGRGNTIY

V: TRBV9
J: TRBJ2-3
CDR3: ASSPRPGQTDTQY

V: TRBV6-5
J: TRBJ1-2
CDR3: ASRGGQGEGYGYT

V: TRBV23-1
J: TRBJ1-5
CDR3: ASSQSNRVGNQPQH

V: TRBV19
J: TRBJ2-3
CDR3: ASSIPGSGHLLGTDTQY

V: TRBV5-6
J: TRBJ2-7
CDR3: ASSFVHLHEQY

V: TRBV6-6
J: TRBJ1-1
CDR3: ASSSRQGVGTEAF

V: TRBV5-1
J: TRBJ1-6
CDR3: ASSFSGTRVSPLH

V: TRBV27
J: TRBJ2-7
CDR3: ASSWQGLSSYEQY

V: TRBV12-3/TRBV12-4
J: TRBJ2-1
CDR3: ASSRISGEQF

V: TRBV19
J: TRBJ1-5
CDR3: ASSIWPGGNQPQH